The 11 T cell receptor beta chains reported below all come from one sample, sequenced in a study of CD8+ T cells in alopecia areata. Extracted RNA was reverse transcribed into cDNA, the sequencing template. Profiled with immunoSEQ multiplex PCR; TCRdb holds only in-frame clones, not every one. The sample contains 90,000 to 120,000 clones, 65% to 85% of which appear only once. The treatment: oral pan-JAK inhibitor, 5-10 mg twice daily. Sample: CD8+ T cells sorted from blood, taken at week 24, from a patient treated with tofacitinib. The receptors were sampled from a human donor with alopecia areata.

This chain uses TRBV5-4 with TRBJ1-1, with a possible D match to TRBD1 (6 bases). Germline CDR1 SGHNT, CDR2 YYREEE (reference sequence). This CDR3 contains 13 residues. The V and J ends lost 5 bases and 2 bases respectively, with 10 bases between them. Here the CDR3 DNA reads TGTGCCAGCAGTAGGGGGGGAAACACTGAAGCTTTCTTT. Translating it yields CASSRGGNTEAFF.

The chain joins TRBV7-9 to TRBJ2-7, with D perhaps TRBD2 (5 bases). Germline CDR1 and CDR2: SEHNR and FQNEAQ (reference sequence). Trimming took off 5 bases at V and 3 bases at J, with 11 bases between the two ends. This CDR3 spans 13 amino acids. The CDR3 sequence: CASSLGLNYEQYF. The CDR3 DNA is TGTGCCAGCAGCCTTGGACTGAACTACGAGCAGTACTTC.

The chain carries TRBV30 and TRBJ1-4; D is unresolved. Germline CDR1 and CDR2: GTSNPN and SVGIG (reference sequence). This CDR3 spans 14 amino acids. Trimming stripped 0 bases from V and 8 bases from J, with 13 bases between. The CDR3 is CAWSVETVREKLFF. DNA for the CDR3: TGTGCCTGGAGTGTAGAGACGGTACGAGAAAAACTGTTTTTT.

This rearrangement joins TRBV5-6 to TRBJ1-1; D perhaps matches TRBD1 (6 bases). Germline V gene lookup returns CDR1 SGHDT and CDR2 YYEEEE. V lost 0 bases, J lost 9 bases, and 6 bases lay in between. This CDR3 region has 11 residues. In DNA, the CDR3 is TGTGCCAGCAGCTTGGGGGGGCAAGCTTTCTTT. It yields the protein CASSLGGQAFF. Based on the CDR3 plus reference TRBV5-6 and TRBJ1-1, the full variable domain is DAGVTQSPTHLIKTRGQQVTLRCSPKSGHDTVSWYQQALGQGPQFIFQYYEEEERQRGNFPDRFSGHQFPNYSSELNVNALLLGDSALYLCASSLGGQAFFGQGTRLTVV.

The chain recombines TRBV4-1 with TRBJ2-7; 8 positions agree with TRBD1. With V trimmed by 4 bases and J by 7 bases, 12 bases remained unmatched. Germline V CDR1 and CDR2: MGHRA, YSYEKL. CDR3 length: 15 amino acids. CDR3 loop: CASSPKGTGLREQYF. The CDR3 bases are TGCGCCAGCAGCCCCAAAGGGACAGGACTGAGGGAGCAGTACTTC.

The chain combines TRBV7-6 with TRBJ2-2; D ambiguous. This CDR3 has 13 amino acids. The V end lost 1 base, the J end lost 6 bases, and 6 bases lay between the germline ends. CDR1 is SGHVS and CDR2 is FNYEAQ in the germline V gene. CDR3 protein: CASSLGNAGELFF. The CDR3 bases are TGTGCCAGCAGCTTAGGGAATGCCGGGGAGCTGTTTTTT.

This clone was detected once. This chain joins TRBV5-1 and TRBJ1-1, with 8 bases aligning to TRBD1. V lost 3 bases and J lost 1; bases outside the gene matches: 5. The CDR3 is 15 residues long. In germline, CDR1 is SGHRS, CDR2 YFSETQ. In nucleotides, the CDR3 is TGCGCCAGCAGCTCTTCAGGGGGCTGGAACACTGAAGCTTTCTTT. Translating gives CASSSSGGWNTEAFF.

V gene TRBV9 combines with J gene TRBJ2-7; D gene uncertain. Trimming cost V 4 bases and J 3 bases, with 14 bases left between them. The CDR3 is made up of 14 amino acids. The germline V gene encodes CDR1 SGDLS and CDR2 YYNGEE. This CDR3 reads CASSPDGVGYEQYF. DNA of the CDR3: TGTGCCAGCAGCCCAGATGGGGTGGGCTACGAGCAGTACTTC.

This chain joins TRBV29-1 and TRBJ2-3; possibly TRBD1 for D (7 bases). V gave up 6 bases and J gave up 2 bases, with 18 bases separating them. The CDR3 is made up of 15 amino acids. The germline gives CDR1 SQVTM, CDR2 ANQGSEA. CDR3 region: CSVEGSRGDTDTQYF. CDR3 bases: TGCAGCGTGGAGGGGAGCAGGGGGGACACAGATACGCAGTATTTT.

The V gene is TRBV27, the J gene TRBJ2-7, with 11 bases identical to TRBD2. This CDR3 spans 15 amino acids. The junction had 2 bases not matched to a gene; V was cut back by 2 bases and J by 2 bases. CDR1 and CDR2 from the germline V gene are MNHEY and SMNVEV (reference sequence). CDR3 amino acids: CASSLASGGPYEQYF. CDR3 nucleotide sequence: TGTGCCAGCAGTTTAGCTAGCGGGGGGCCCTACGAGCAGTACTTC.

The chain couples TRBV29-1 to TRBJ2-1, with 7 positions matching TRBD2. J gave up 4 bases and V 4 bases, and 4 bases lay outside the gene matches. Germline V CDR1 and CDR2: SQVTM, ANQGSEA. CDR3 length: 13 residues. CDR3 sequence (DNA): TGCAGCGTTGCAAGCGGGGATTACAATGAGCAGTTCTTC. Protein: CSVASGDYNEQFF.